Sequencing of this TCR beta chain was carried out in a study of CD8+ T cells in alopecia areata. Alopecia areata patients provided lesional scalp punch biopsies and peripheral blood. Isolation of CD4+ and CD8+ T cells from PBMCs was achieved by sorting. General study results and limits: Lesional tissue from the scalp (especially in alopecia totalis/universalis) showed higher clonality than normal scalp.

On this clone: Its antigen is not identified.

The authors extracted RNA and reverse transcribed it into cDNA as the sequencing template. Generated by immunoSEQ multiplex PCR, the TCRdb table keeps only in-frame clones and is missing some. The sample holds a few hundred thousand clones, 67% seen once. The CDR3 has 15 amino acids. CDR1 is MNHNY and CDR2 is SVGAGI in the germline V gene (reference sequence). V gave up 8 bases and J gave up 0 bases, with 13 bases separating them. Here the sequenced sample was CD4+ T cells sorted from blood, taken at week 0. The clonotype was recovered from a human donor with alopecia areata. This chain links TRBV6-6 with TRBJ2-2; D remains unclear. CDR3 sequence reads: CASGMTTTNTGELFF. As DNA, the CDR3 is TGTGCCAGCGGTATGACAACAACGAACACCGGGGAGCTGTTTTTT.